The clone carrying this T cell receptor beta chain has just a few counts. Measured with immunoSEQ multiplex PCR; TCRdb has only the in-frame clones, and not every one. The repertoire holds 85,000 to 130,000 clones, with 88% as singletons. This sample is part of a study of blood T cell repertoires in COVID-19. Whole-study context: Spain, Italy and the United States supplied samples that represented acute and convalescent COVID-19. The cDNA or gDNA used as material had been derived from T cells, B-cell-depleted T cells, or PBMCs.

The origin of this receptor is a woman aged 60 to 75 with acute or convalescent COVID-19. Sequencing input: peripheral blood.

CDR3 sequence (DNA): TGTGCCATCAGTGAGCGGGGAGATCGCAATGAGCAGTTCTTC. This codes for CAISERGDRNEQFF. J is TRBJ2-1 and V is TRBV10-3, with D perhaps matching TRBD2 (5 bases). The germline V gene has CDR1 ENHRY and CDR2 SYGVKD. The length of the CDR3 is 14 residues. V was shortened by 2 bases and J by 6 bases, with 11 bases between the two germline ends.